This TCR beta chain was identified during a study of blood T cell repertoires in COVID-19. There are 14 residues in the CDR3. CDR1 is SGHVS and CDR2 is FQNEAQ in the germline V gene. The V gene end was trimmed by 2 bases and the J gene end by 9 bases; junction bases not matched to a gene: 4. Repertoires were generated with immunoSEQ multiplex PCR, while TCRdb's copy carries only in-frame clones and drops some. The table shows 110,000 to 150,000 clones, with around 79% occurring only once. The chain links TRBV7-8 to TRBJ2-1; 10 bases map to TRBD2. Sequencing used peripheral blood. The clonotype comes from a man aged 45-65 years with active or convalescent COVID-19. The CDR3 spells CASSLKLAGIEQFF. For the CDR3, the DNA is TGTGCCAGCAGCTTAAAACTAGCGGGAATTGAGCAGTTCTTC.